This T cell receptor (beta chain) was profiled in a study of regulatory T cells in long-lasting Graves disease. Time point in this sample: newly diagnosed GD, antithyroid drugs for less than 3 months. RNA extracted from PBMCs served as the sequencing template. This clonotype has ten or more counts. Antigen specificity is unknown. Study-wide results and caveats: Persistent disease favored TRBV28, TRBJ1-2 and TRBJ2-5.

Germline loops: CDR1 SNHLY, CDR2 FYNNEI. The length of the CDR3 is 15 residues. Trimming cost V 6 bases and J 3 bases; bases outside gene matches: 11. CDR3 regions were amplified by Arm-PCR using iRepertoire HTBI primers to build TCR beta libraries. From the multiplex PCR reads, TCRdb called clonotypes with MiXCR, one entry per CDR3 protein. The table lists around 240,000 distinct CDR3 sequences, around 19% of them singletons. The same data also contributed to another study, on T cells in Graves' hyperthyroidism and ophthalmopathy.

This specimen consisted of peripheral blood mononuclear cells (PBMCs), obtained at new diagnosis, from a patient treated with antithyroid drugs. This chain joins TRBV2 and TRBJ2-7, with 7 bases identical to TRBD2. The TCR originated in a woman aged 25 to 45 with Graves disease. CDR3 DNA: TGTGCCAGCAGGGAGACTAGCCTCCGAGGCTACGAGCAGTACTTC. This gives the protein CASRETSLRGYEQYF.